A single sample gave rise to the 13 T cell receptor beta chains below, sequenced in a study of control samples from healthy donors and cancer patients. TCRdb's table, derived via immunoSEQ multiplex PCR, lists solely in-frame clones and lacks some. The sample shows 110,000 or so clones, under 90% of them seen only once. The sample consisted of blood. All receptors come from a woman in her forties or fifties in good health.

The V gene is TRBV24-1, the J gene TRBJ1-2; 10 bases fit TRBD1. This CDR3 is built from 16 residues. CDR1 and CDR2 from the germline V gene are KGHDR and SFDVKD. V lost 2 bases and J lost 1; bases outside the gene matches: 3. CDR3 DNA: TGTGCCACCAGTGATTCCGGGACAGGGGATAACTATGGCTACACCTTC. Translated, it gives CATSDSGTGDNYGYTF.

The chain combines TRBV20-1 with TRBJ2-2; no reliable D call. The germline V and J ends were trimmed by 2 bases and 5 bases, with 3 bases remaining between them. This CDR3 spans 11 amino acids. Germline CDR1 is DFQATT and CDR2 is SNEGSKA (reference sequence). CDR3 sequence reads: CSARMTGELFF. CDR3 nucleotide sequence: TGCAGTGCTAGAATGACCGGGGAGCTGTTTTTT.

The chain has TRBV30 and TRBJ2-3; 7 bases map to TRBD1. The germline CDR1 and CDR2 sequences are GTSNPN and SVGIG (reference sequence). The CDR3 extends over 14 amino acids. J lost 4 bases, V lost 4 bases, and 8 bases had no gene match. In DNA form, the CDR3 reads TGTGCCTGGACCCTGAGGCAGGGGGCAGATACGCAGTATTTT. Its translation is CAWTLRQGADTQYF.

The gene calls are TRBV10-3 and TRBJ2-1; TRBD1 aligns across 7 bases. V was clipped by 2 bases and J by 5 bases; unmatched bases: 6. The CDR3 contains 15 residues. Germline CDR1 is ENHRY and CDR2 is SYGVKD. CDR3: CAISEPGDSHNEQFF. The DNA of the CDR3 is TGTGCCATCAGTGAGCCCGGGGACAGCCACAATGAGCAGTTCTTC.

This clone came up once. V is TRBV30 and J is TRBJ2-7; D may be TRBD2 (6 bases). Trimming cost V 4 bases and J 2 bases, with 12 bases left between them. This CDR3 spans 13 amino acids. The germline V gene encodes CDR1 GTSNPN and CDR2 SVGIG (reference sequence). DNA for the CDR3: TGTGCCTGGAATGGGGAGGAACCCTACGAGCAGTACTTC. This codes for CAWNGEEPYEQYF.

The rearrangement uses TRBV5-4 and TRBJ2-5, with TRBD2 matching over 14 bases. Germline V gene sequence: CDR1 SGHNT, CDR2 YYREEE (reference sequence). V lost 4 bases to trimming and J lost 7 bases; unmatched junction nucleotides: 12. The CDR3 sequence is 17 residues long. As DNA, the CDR3 is TGTGCCAGCAGCCGCCCGACTAGCGGGGGGGGAGGAGGGACCCAGTACTTC. Its protein product is CASSRPTSGGGGGTQYF.

The genes are TRBV4-2 and TRBJ2-3, with D unclear. The germline V and J ends were trimmed by 0 bases and 1 base, with 8 bases remaining between them. Germline V gives CDR1 LGHNA, CDR2 YNFKEQ. The CDR3 length is 15 residues. The CDR3 protein is CASSQEPTRTDTQYF. CDR3 coding DNA: TGTGCCAGCAGCCAAGAACCCACTCGCACAGATACGCAGTATTTT.

A single count supports this clone. The V call is TRBV6-2 or TRBV6-3, the J call TRBJ2-1; 11 bases fit TRBD1. Germline CDR1 is MNHEY and CDR2 is SVGEGT. The CDR3 is 11 amino acids. After removal of 5 bases from V and 15 bases from J, the junction contained 3 bases not matched to a gene. The CDR3 DNA reads as TGTGCCAGCAGTCAAGGGACAGGGGGGTTCTTC. Amino acid sequence: CASSQGTGGFF.

This clone occurred a few times. The chain uses TRBV27 and TRBJ1-6; no firm D call. V was cut by 0 bases and J by 3 bases, with 3 bases left in between. Per germline, CDR1 MNHEY and CDR2 SMNVEV (reference sequence). This CDR3 has 14 residues. The CDR3 region has the DNA TGTGCCAGCAGTTTATCTTACTATAATTCACCCCTCCACTTT. It is translated as CASSLSYYNSPLHF.

This sequence joins TRBV10-3 and TRBJ1-1, with D maybe TRBD1 (6 bases). Between the trimmed V and J ends, which lost 7 bases and 4 bases, there was a span of 16 bases. Germline V gene sequence: CDR1 ENHRY, CDR2 SYGVKD. The CDR3 extends over 14 amino acids. CDR3 sequence (DNA): TGTGCCATCATGGGGGCGGTAAAGGGCACTGAAGCTTTCTTT. Translating gives CAIMGAVKGTEAFF.

The chain joins TRBV19 to TRBJ2-3; TRBD1 matches at 8 bases. The CDR3 covers 16 residues. In germline, CDR1 is LNHDA, CDR2 SQIVND (reference sequence). V was pared by 3 bases and J by 6 bases, with 11 bases of the junction left unmatched. DNA of the CDR3: TGTGCCAGTAGTATGGCCCGGGACAGGCGCGCGGATACGCAGTATTTT. This sequence encodes CASSMARDRRADTQYF.

This chain links TRBV28 with TRBJ1-5; no firm D call. Germline CDR1 MDHEN, CDR2 SYDVKM. This CDR3 has 12 residues. Trimming took off 6 bases at V and 7 bases at J, with 10 bases between the two ends. DNA of the CDR3: TGTGCCAGCAGCCCCGTCTTGCAGCCCCAGCATTTT. Encoded protein: CASSPVLQPQHF. Based on the CDR3 plus reference TRBV28 and TRBJ1-5, the full variable domain is DVKVTQSSRYLVKRTGEKVFLECVQDMDHENMFWYRQDPGLGLRLIYFSYDVKMKEKGDIPEGYSVSREKKERFSLILESASTNQTSMYLCASSPVLQPQHFGDGTRLSIL.

The chain couples TRBV9 to TRBJ2-7; TRBD2 is a possible D gene (6 bases). The CDR3 runs 15 residues. CDR1 and CDR2 (germline): SGDLS, YYNGEE. With 4 bases removed from V and 2 bases from J, the gap between germline ends came to 16 bases. The CDR3 loop reads CASSPRMGGAYEQYF. In DNA form, the CDR3 reads TGTGCCAGCAGCCCCCGAATGGGAGGAGCCTACGAGCAGTACTTC.